These 9 T cell receptor beta chains came from one sample sequenced in a study of cytomegalovirus exposure and HLA in healthy donors. Primers included in the PCR were 60 Vbeta and 13 Jbeta primers. Clones were sequenced by immunoSEQ multiplex PCR, and TCRdb holds only the in-frame ones, with some missing. The sample includes about 130,000 clones. The material sequenced was PBMCs. The receptor set was obtained from a man aged 18 to 30 in good health and CMV-seronegative.

The chain carries TRBV19 and TRBJ2-3; D perhaps matches TRBD1 (5 bases). The V gene lost 7 bases and the J gene lost 0 bases, with 23 bases spanning the gap. CDR1 LNHDA and CDR2 SQIVND come from the germline V gene (reference sequence). This CDR3 is 18 amino acids long. As DNA, the CDR3 is TGTGCCAGTAAAACGAGCGCGACAGCAGTGTCTAGCACAGATACGCAGTATTTT. Residues: CASKTSATAVSSTDTQYF.

The rearrangement joins TRBV9 to TRBJ1-1; tentative D call: TRBD1 (6 bases). CDR1 and CDR2 from the germline V gene are SGDLS and YYNGEE. The ends were cut back, 0 bases at V and 2 bases at J, with 20 bases in the middle. CDR3 length equals 18 residues. The CDR3 here is CASSVAVGQGIFNTEAFF. The CDR3 DNA sequence: TGTGCCAGCAGCGTAGCTGTTGGGCAGGGGATATTCAACACTGAAGCTTTCTTT. Drawing the rest from reference TRBV9 and TRBJ1-1, the complete variable domain is DSGVTQTPKHLITATGQRVTLRCSPRSGDLSVYWYQQSLDQGLQFLIQYYNGEERAKGNILERFSAQQFPDLHSELNLSSLELGDSALYFCASSVAVGQGIFNTEAFFGQGTRLTVV.

The rearrangement links TRBV7-9 to TRBJ1-2; tentative D call: TRBD1 (5 bases). This CDR3 spans 12 amino acids. Germline CDR1 is SEHNR and CDR2 is FQNEAQ (reference sequence). Trimming shortened V by 1 base and J by 8 bases, and 8 bases separated the two germline ends. The CDR3: CASSLVGVGYTF. The DNA for the CDR3 is TGTGCCAGCAGCTTAGTAGGGGTCGGCTACACCTTC.

The chain combines TRBV7-6 with TRBJ2-7; tentative D call: TRBD1 (5 bases). Per the germline V gene, CDR1 is SGHVS and CDR2 is FNYEAQ. The V end was cut by 1 base, the J end by 0 bases, with 10 bases between. The CDR3 runs 15 residues. CDR3 sequence reads: CASSLEQASSYEQYF. The CDR3 DNA sequence: TGTGCCAGCAGCTTAGAACAGGCAAGCTCCTACGAGCAGTACTTC.

A remark on this clone: One end of the junction fails to match germline, which may point to a read error. The chain is built from TRBV9 and TRBJ1-2; D not certain. The CDR3 length is 11 residues. The germline V gene encodes CDR1 SGDLS and CDR2 YYNGEE. The CDR3 here is CASSALSLYAF. The CDR3 region has the DNA TGTGCCAGCAGCGCCCTGTCTCTCTACGCCTTC.

The V and J genes are TRBV28 and TRBJ2-7; 11 nucleotides align to TRBD1. Germline CDR1 and CDR2: MDHEN and SYDVKM. The CDR3 consists of 15 residues. The V and J ends lost 6 bases and 6 bases, in that order; junction bases with no gene match: 10. The CDR3 sequence: CASRGPGQGVGEQYF. DNA for the CDR3: TGTGCCAGCAGGGGACCGGGACAGGGGGTCGGCGAGCAGTACTTC.

The chain couples TRBV5-4 to TRBJ2-7; 10 nucleotides match TRBD2. Unmatched junction bases numbered 5, after V lost 2 bases and J lost 3 bases. Germline CDR1 SGHNT, CDR2 YYREEE (reference sequence). CDR3 size: 15 residues. The CDR3 loop reads CASSFPTSGDYEQYF. CDR3 coding DNA: TGTGCCAGCAGCTTCCCAACTAGCGGGGACTACGAGCAGTACTTC.

The gene calls are TRBV10-3 and TRBJ2-7, with D unresolved. Germline CDR1 is ENHRY and CDR2 is SYGVKD. CDR3 length: 13 amino acids. V lost 6 bases and J lost 4, with 13 bases in between. The DNA of the CDR3 is TGTGCCATCAGGAGAGCCCGCTGGTACGAGCAGTACTTC. Translated: CAIRRARWYEQYF.

V is TRBV28 and J is TRBJ1-3, with D possibly matching TRBD1 (5 bases). Trimming shortened V by 5 bases and J by 0 bases, and 17 bases separated the two germline ends. The length of the CDR3 is 17 residues. CDR1 is MDHEN, CDR2 SYDVKM, per germline. The DNA for the CDR3 is TGTGCCAGCAGTACCGACCCCCGGGGACTCTCTGGAAACACCATATATTTT. Protein: CASSTDPRGLSGNTIYF.